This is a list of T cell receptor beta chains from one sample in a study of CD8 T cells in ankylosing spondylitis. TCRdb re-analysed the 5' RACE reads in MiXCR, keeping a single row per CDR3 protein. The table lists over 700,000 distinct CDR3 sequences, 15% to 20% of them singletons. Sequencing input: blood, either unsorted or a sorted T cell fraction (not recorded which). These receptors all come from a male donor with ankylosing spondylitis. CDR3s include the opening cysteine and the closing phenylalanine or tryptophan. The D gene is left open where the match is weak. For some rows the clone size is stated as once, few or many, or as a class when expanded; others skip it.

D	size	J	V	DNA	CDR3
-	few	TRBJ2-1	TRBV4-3	TGCGCCAGCAGCCAAGATAAGGGGAATGAGCAGTTCTTC	CASSQDKGNEQFF
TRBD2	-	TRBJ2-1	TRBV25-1	TGTGCCAGCAGTGCCCTACTAGCGGTACCGGACAATGAGCAGTTCTTC	CASSALLAVPDNEQFF
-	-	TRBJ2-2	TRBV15	TGTGCCACCAGCAGAGATAGGGGAACATTAGTCACCGGGGAGCTGTTTTTT	CATSRDRGTLVTGELFF
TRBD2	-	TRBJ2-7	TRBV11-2	TGTGCCAGCAGCCCCCTGGGGACTAGCGGGAGACGAGATCCCTACGAGCAGTACTTC	CASSPLGTSGRRDPYEQYF
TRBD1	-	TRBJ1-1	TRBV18	TGTGCCAGCTCATCCTTACAAGGGGGCGACAACACTGAAGCTTTCTTT	CASSSLQGGDNTEAFF
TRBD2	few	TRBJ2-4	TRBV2	TGTGCCAGCAGTACAGGGTCCCTAGCGGGGTTAGCCAAAAACATTCAGTACTTC	CASSTGSLAGLAKNIQYF
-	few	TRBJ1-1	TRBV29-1	TGCAGCGTTGAGGTCAGCAGGACAGCGTTGAACACTGAAGCTTTCTTT	CSVEVSRTALNTEAFF
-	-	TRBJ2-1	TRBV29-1	TGCAGCGTTTTTGTTAGTGTAGGTGAGCAGTTCTTC	CSVFVSVGEQFF
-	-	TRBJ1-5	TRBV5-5	TGTGCCAGCAGCTTAGTTCCGGTCCAGCCCCAGCATTTT	CASSLVPVQPQHF
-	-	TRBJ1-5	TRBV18	TGTGCCAGCTCACCGGGTGGGGGATTCAATCAGCCCCAGCATTTT	CASSPGGGFNQPQHF
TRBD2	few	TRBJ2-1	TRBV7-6	TGTGCCAGCAGCTCCCTCCAGAGCGGGAGGGCCAATGAGCAGTTCTTC	CASSSLQSGRANEQFF
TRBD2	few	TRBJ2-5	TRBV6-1	TGTGCCAGCAGTGAAGGTGGGACTAGAGACCAAGAGACCCAGTACTTC	CASSEGGTRDQETQYF
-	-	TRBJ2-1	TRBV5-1	TGCGCCAGCAGCATGGGACCGCCTCATGAGCAGTTCTTC	CASSMGPPHEQFF
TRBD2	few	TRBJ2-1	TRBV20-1	TGCAGTGCTAGGAAGCCCGGGACTAGCAAGTATGGTGAGCAGTTCTTC	CSARKPGTSKYGEQFF